The T cell receptor (beta chain) described here comes from a study of cytomegalovirus exposure and HLA in healthy donors (TCRdb year 2017). As for the study more broadly: According to an earlier analysis of a few hundred of the donors, some 180 million T cells yielded 117 million unique TCR beta sequences and 250 to 350 Gb of sequence data. Typing coverage differed by locus: A, B, C, DRB1 and DQB1 were typed in about 620-640 donors, DQA1 in about 510, DPA1 in nearly 610, and DPB1 in 472. Genome-wide SNP genotypes for about 60% of the roughly 700 donors were used in a later genetic analysis, which treated that subset as a discovery cohort. Among some 410 genotyped donors of the cohort, an average of roughly 230,000 unique TCR beta nucleotide sequences was sequenced per donor, of which roughly 17% were non-productive. Using immunosequencing, the study profiled T cell repertoires from about 620 subjects and related those repertoires to cytomegalovirus serostatus. Every discovery cohort repertoire had been produced on one sequencing platform. About five DR-DQ haplotypes were handled as single units for association and clustering, since linkage in the cohort was strong. The aim of the study was to test whether cataloging public T cell receptors could identify signatures of past pathogen exposure. HLA typing covered class I and class II loci at four-digit resolution. Rather than drawing on any new phenotypic data, the later analysis identified candidate immune exposures from TCR beta sequences and the way those sequences occurred across donors. To study patterns of TCR occurrence, a later analysis re-analyzed previously published TCR beta repertoires from around 700 donors and added high-resolution HLA genotyping. Alongside the repertoire data, information on donor age, sex, ethnicity and CMV serostatus was compiled. High-throughput TCR immunosequencing, statistical association of individual TCRs with disease status, and machine learning were combined to predict cytomegalovirus infection status. An early release that covered about 640 HLA-typed donors contained about 300 gigabases of sequencing data and around 80 million unique TCR sequences. Along with the roughly 670-subject first cohort, a separate validation cohort of roughly 110 different subjects was used. An earlier analysis of roughly 580 of the donors used high-throughput TCR beta sequencing to judge whether each TCR beta V gene segment behaved as functional or pseudogenic. Among the approximately 400 genotyped donors, approximately 77% belonged to the genetic ancestry cluster associated with self-reported Caucasian donors. General study outcomes and caveats: In an earlier analysis of around 600 of the donors, most TCR beta V segments were observed in productive rearrangements about 87% or about 30% of the time, broadly matching IMGT annotations. Several of the top co-occurrence clusters appeared to be linked to parvovirus B19, influenza, CMV and Epstein-Barr virus, according to a later analysis. Approximately 18 rarely observed V segments, including chromosome 9 orphons, were excluded from the earlier analysis of some 590 of the donors because counts were too low. The authors suggested that the approach could potentially be generalized to other disease states and immunological phenotypes. Correlated functional status among segregating V segments might reflect linkage disequilibrium, but an unknown experimental factor could not be ruled out. In this cohort, only TCR beta chains were sequenced, and detectable features were limited by the absence of alpha or paired-chain data. Most CMV-associated TCR beta chains appeared to be HLA-restricted in a later analysis, and the HLA associations seemed to be driven largely by CMV exposure. The study gave a list of under 200 TCR beta chains associated with cytomegalovirus. Presence/absence analyses assumed roughly uniform sequencing depth across donors, an assumption that may not hold. Across donors, most TCR sequences were observed very rarely, whereas some public TCRs were present in many individuals. In both the original and validation cohorts, the classifier was reported to diagnose cytomegalovirus status with high specificity and sensitivity. Some IMGT-functional V segments, including TRBV6-2 and TRBV6-3, could not be distinguished by the 87-base-pair reads and were therefore excluded. Specific HLA alleles were associated with about 17,000 TCR beta sequences at a false discovery rate of 0.05 in a later analysis. A group of highly shared sequence variants was considered likely to be a technical artifact of the sequencing pipeline. According to a later genetic analysis, donors in an Asian-associated ancestry cluster had fewer N-insertions in productive TCRs than the approximately 690-donor mean. A further reported finding was that TCR beta sequences accurately predicted the HLA-A and HLA-B alleles for most subjects in the first cohort. The only immune exposure information available for the cohort was CMV serostatus. Because HLA typing was missing for some donors at each locus, association tests included only the typed subset. According to a later analysis, TCR association rates differed among HLA loci, with DRB1 alleles showing the most associated TCRs and HLA-C alleles showing the fewest. In a later genetic analysis, a missense DCLRE1C variant was associated with V-gene and J-gene trimming of TCR beta chains, and the association was replicated in an independent cohort. A few of the identified cytomegalovirus-associated TCR beta chains were confirmed in vitro to be specific for cytomegalovirus antigens. A later analysis found that HLA-associated TCR beta chains were more clonally expanded and had lower generation probabilities than equally common non-associated chains. Assigning TCR associations to individual alleles was difficult when HLA alleles, especially DR and DQ, strongly co-occurred.

The cohort was made up of roughly 670 healthy bone marrow donors. At the time of sampling, every cohort member was nominally healthy, though immune exposures that went unrecorded were likely present. The donor was CMV seronegative and belonged to the group of approximately 320 seronegative cohort members. Every donor gave a peripheral blood sample, and the peripheral blood mononuclear cells from that sample were used for TCR beta sequencing. Genomic DNA extraction from the blood cell samples was performed with the Qiagen DNeasy Blood Extraction Kit. Details on this clone: Its antigen target is currently unknown. Base qualities are not at hand, and no much larger clone is one base apart.

Library generation was performed with the immunoSEQ multiplex PCR assay. For the multiplex PCR, a mixture combining 60 forward primers for TCR Vbeta segments and 13 reverse primers for TCR Jbeta segments was used. The CDR3 region of rearranged TCR beta genes was amplified from genomic DNA with a multiplex PCR assay. On the Illumina HiSeq System, the amplified TCR beta libraries were sequenced as 87-base-pair reads. Per the original workflow: A later analysis tallied 75 million to 95 million unique TCR beta chains across the 650 to 750 repertoires, and some 10 million of those chains were shared by two or more donors. A nearest-neighbor algorithm error-corrected the raw reads and collapsed the reads into unique sequences, merging closely related sequences to remove PCR and sequencing errors. CDR3 sequences were aligned to IMGT reference sequences to assign V, D and J gene segments. For a sequence to be retained, a match of at least six nucleotides was required to both a V gene segment and a J gene segment. A rearrangement counted as productive if the CDR3 had no stop codons and remained in frame with V and J, and every other rearrangement counted as non-productive. CDR3 was defined according to IMGT convention as the region running from the second conserved V-encoded cysteine to the conserved J-encoded phenylalanine. The earlier analysis of about 560 of the donors excluded any sequence lacking an unambiguous match to a single V gene segment. In an earlier analysis of more than 500 of the donors, a V segment was called functional when productive rearrangements were above 56.7%, and segregating when the standard deviation between donors exceeded 5%. A statistical classification framework was built to diagnose cytomegalovirus status from the catalog of TCR beta chain sequences. In a later analysis, V and J genes were assigned by comparing TCR nucleotide sequences against IMGT/GENE-DB human TR gene sequences. A later analysis assigned CDR3 sequences and most-parsimonious VDJ recombination scenarios with the TCRdist pipeline. In a later analysis, each TCR beta chain was defined by its CDR3 amino acid sequence together with its V-gene family, and reads without a unique V-gene family were excluded. A later analysis removed 550 to 650 highly shared, low-generation-probability nucleotide sequences to deal with suspected cross-contamination and a sequencing artifact. For each public chain, a later analysis derived a clonal expansion index from normalized ranks of inferred template counts within each repertoire. In a later analysis, generation probabilities were computed using a VDJ recombination model fitted to out-of-frame rearrangements, and the results were checked against IGoR. A later analysis scored TCR-TCR, TCR-HLA and TCR-CMV co-occurrence with hypergeometric tests, applying a repertoire-size bias correction to TCR pairs. To estimate false discovery rates, a later analysis permuted the HLA or CMV assignments 20 times. In a later analysis, co-occurring TCRs were grouped using DBSCAN, and TCRdist sequence similarity was added for clustering within HLA-allele-positive subsets. Repertoires with fewer than 30,000 or more than 120,000 public chains were left out of co-occurrence clustering, as were roughly five repertoires with anomalous nucleotide sharing. TCRdb retrieved this table from immuneACCESS and kept in-frame rearrangements only. Not all clones are present; in checked studies, unresolved V genes account for under half, and no reason is known for the remainder. V, J and clone size were drawn from that table, and D and trimming were deduced from the DNA. The sample has roughly 110,000 clones on record, around 75% of them singletons. The ten largest clones capture around 2.5% of the sample.

Spanning cysteine to phenylalanine, the CDR3 consists of 15 amino acids. The entry retains the CDR3 DNA only, 45 bases that are in frame from base 1. The V and J ends are trimmed by 4 bases and 8 bases, leaving 17 bases between them. CDR1 is given as SGHDN and CDR2 as FVKESK, both from the germline V gene. The chain was built from TRBV14 and TRBJ1-4, with a tentative D gene TRBD1 over 6 matching bases. The TCR comes from a man in his forties in good health and CMV-seronegative. The specimen sequenced was PBMCs. Here is the DNA: TGTGCCAGCAGCCTGAACAGGGAAGTAGGAGAAAAACTGTTTTTT. Translation gives CASSLNREVGEKLFF.